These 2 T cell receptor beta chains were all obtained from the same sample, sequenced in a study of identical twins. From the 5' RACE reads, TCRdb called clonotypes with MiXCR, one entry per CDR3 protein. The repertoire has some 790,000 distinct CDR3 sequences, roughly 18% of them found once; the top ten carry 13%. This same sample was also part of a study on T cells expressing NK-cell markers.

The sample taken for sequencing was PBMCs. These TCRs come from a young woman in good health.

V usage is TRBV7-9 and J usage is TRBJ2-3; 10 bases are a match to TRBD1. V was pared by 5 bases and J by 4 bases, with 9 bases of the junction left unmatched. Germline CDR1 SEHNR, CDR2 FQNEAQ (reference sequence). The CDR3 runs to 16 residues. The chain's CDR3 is CASSPDRQGAADTQYF. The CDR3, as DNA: TGTGCCAGCAGCCCCGACCGACAGGGGGCTGCAGATACGCAGTATTTT.

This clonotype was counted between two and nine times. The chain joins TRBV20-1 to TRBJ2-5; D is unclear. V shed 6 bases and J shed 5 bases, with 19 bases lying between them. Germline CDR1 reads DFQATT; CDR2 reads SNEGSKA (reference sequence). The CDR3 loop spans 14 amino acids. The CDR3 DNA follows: TGCAGTGCCATCCCGAAAGAGAATCCGGAGACCCAGTACTTC. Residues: CSAIPKENPETQYF.